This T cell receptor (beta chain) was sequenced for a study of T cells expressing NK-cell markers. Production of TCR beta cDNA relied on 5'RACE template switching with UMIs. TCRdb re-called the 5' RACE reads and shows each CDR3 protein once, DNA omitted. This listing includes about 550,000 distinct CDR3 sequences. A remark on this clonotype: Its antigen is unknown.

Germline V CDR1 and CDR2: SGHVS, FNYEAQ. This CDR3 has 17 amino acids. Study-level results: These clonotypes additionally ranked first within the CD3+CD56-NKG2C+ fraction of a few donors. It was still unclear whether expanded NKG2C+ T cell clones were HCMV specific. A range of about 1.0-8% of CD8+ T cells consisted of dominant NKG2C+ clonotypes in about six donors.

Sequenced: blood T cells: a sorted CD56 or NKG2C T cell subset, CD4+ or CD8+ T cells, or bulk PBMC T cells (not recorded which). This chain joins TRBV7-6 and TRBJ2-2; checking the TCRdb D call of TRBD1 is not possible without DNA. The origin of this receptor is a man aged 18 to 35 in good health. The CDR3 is CASSSSDGTGYTGELFF.